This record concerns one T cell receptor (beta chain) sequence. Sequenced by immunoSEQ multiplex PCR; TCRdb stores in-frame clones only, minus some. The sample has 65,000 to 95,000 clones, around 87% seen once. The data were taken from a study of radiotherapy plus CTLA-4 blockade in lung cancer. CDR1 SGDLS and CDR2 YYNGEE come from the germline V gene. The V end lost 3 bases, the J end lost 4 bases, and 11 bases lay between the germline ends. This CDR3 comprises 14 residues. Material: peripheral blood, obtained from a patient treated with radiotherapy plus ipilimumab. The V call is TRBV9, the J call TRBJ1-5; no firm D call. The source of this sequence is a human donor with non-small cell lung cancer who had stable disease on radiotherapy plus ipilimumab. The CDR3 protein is CASSGGSSNQPQHF. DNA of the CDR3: TGTGCCAGCAGCGGAGGCAGCAGTAATCAGCCCCAGCATTTT.